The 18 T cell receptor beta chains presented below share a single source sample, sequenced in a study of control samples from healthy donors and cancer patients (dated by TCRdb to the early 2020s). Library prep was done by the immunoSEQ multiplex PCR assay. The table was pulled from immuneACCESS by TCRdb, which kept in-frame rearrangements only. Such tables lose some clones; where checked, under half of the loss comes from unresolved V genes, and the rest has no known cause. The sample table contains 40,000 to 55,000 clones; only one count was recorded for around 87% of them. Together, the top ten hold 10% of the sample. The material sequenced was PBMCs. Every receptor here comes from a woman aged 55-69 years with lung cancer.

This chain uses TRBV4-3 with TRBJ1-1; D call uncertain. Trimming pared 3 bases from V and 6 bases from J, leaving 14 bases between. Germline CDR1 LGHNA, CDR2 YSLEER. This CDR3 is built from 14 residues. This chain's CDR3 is CASSHANVGAEAFF. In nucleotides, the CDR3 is TGCGCCAGCAGCCACGCAAATGTCGGCGCTGAAGCTTTCTTT.

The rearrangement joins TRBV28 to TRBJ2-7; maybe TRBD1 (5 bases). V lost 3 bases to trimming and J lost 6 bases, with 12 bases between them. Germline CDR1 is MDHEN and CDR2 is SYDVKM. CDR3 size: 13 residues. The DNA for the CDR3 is TGTGCCAGCAGTTTCCCACAGGCTTTCGAGCAGTACTTC. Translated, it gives CASSFPQAFEQYF.

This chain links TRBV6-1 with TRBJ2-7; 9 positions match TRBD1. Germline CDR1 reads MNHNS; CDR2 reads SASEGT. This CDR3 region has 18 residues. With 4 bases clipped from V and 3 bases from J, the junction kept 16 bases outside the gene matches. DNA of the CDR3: TGTGCCAGCAGTGGAACCGGGACAGGGTATACAGGCGGCTACGAGCAGTACTTC. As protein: CASSGTGTGYTGGYEQYF.

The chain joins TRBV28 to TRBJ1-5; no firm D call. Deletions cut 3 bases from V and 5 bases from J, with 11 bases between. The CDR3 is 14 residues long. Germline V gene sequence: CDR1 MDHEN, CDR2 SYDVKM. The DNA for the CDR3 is TGTGCCAGCAGTTTCCTTTCACTGGATCAGCCCCAGCATTTT. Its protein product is CASSFLSLDQPQHF. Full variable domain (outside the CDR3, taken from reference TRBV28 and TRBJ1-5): DVKVTQSSRYLVKRTGEKVFLECVQDMDHENMFWYRQDPGLGLRLIYFSYDVKMKEKGDIPEGYSVSREKKERFSLILESASTNQTSMYLCASSFLSLDQPQHFGDGTRLSIL.

CDR3 region: CASSLEGNLGYGYTF. The DNA for the CDR3 is TGTGCCAGCAGCTTAGAGGGAAATCTCGGCTATGGCTACACCTTC. The J gene is TRBJ1-2, the V gene TRBV11-3; no clear D gene. The CDR3 is 15 residues long. V lost 0 bases and J lost 4, with 12 bases in between. Per the germline V gene, CDR1 is SGHNT and CDR2 is YENEEA.

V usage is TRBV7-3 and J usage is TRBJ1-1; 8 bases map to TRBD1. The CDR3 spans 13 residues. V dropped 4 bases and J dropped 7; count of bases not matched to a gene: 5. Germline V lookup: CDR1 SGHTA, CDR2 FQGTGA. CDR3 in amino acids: CASSSEGTGEAFF. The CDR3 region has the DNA TGTGCCAGCAGCTCCGAAGGGACAGGTGAAGCTTTCTTT.

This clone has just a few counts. The chain's CDR3 is CASSYSIGAGEKLFF. As DNA, the CDR3 is TGTGCCAGCAGTTACTCGATCGGGGCCGGTGAAAAACTGTTTTTT. J is TRBJ1-4 and V is TRBV6-5; D perhaps matches TRBD1 (5 bases). V lost 0 bases and J 7 bases, leaving 12 bases between the germline ends. Germline CDR1 MNHEY, CDR2 SVGAGI. CDR3 length: 15 amino acids.

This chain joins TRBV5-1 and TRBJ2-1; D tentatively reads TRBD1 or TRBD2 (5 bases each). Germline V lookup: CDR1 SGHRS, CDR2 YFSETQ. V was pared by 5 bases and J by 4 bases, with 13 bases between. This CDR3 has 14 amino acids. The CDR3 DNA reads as TGCGCCAGCAGACCGGAGGACATTTACAATGAGCAGTTCTTC. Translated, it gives CASRPEDIYNEQFF.

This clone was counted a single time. CDR3 region: CASSLDRTNSPLHF. The CDR3 DNA sequence: TGTGCCAGCAGCTTGGACAGGACCAATTCACCCCTCCACTTT. The chain is built from TRBV5-4 and TRBJ1-6, with TRBD1 as a possible D gene (5 bases). Germline CDR1 is SGHNT and CDR2 is YYREEE (reference sequence). Trimming removed 0 bases at V and 7 bases at J, with 8 bases between. The CDR3 loop spans 14 amino acids.

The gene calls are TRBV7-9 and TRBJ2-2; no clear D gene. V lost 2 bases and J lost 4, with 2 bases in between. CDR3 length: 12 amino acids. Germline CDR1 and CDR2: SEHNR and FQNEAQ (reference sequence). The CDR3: CASSLLTGELFF. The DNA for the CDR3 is TGTGCCAGCAGCTTACTCACCGGGGAGCTGTTTTTT.

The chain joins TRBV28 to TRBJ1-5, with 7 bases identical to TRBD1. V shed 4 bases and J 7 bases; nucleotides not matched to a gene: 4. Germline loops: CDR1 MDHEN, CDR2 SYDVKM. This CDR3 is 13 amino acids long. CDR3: CASSSLQGQPQHF. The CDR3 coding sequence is TGTGCCAGCAGTTCCCTACAGGGGCAGCCCCAGCATTTT.

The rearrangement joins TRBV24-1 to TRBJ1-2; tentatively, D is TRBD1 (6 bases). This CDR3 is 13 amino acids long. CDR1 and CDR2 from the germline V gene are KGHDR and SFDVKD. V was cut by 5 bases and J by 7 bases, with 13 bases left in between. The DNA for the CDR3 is TGTGCCACCAGTGCGACGGCAGGGGCTGGCTACACCTTC. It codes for CATSATAGAGYTF.

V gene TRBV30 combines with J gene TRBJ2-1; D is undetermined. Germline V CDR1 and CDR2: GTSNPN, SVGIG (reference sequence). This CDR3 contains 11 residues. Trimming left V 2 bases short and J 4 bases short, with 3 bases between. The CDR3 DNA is TGTGCCTGGAGTCCTTACAATGAGCAGTTCTTC. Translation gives CAWSPYNEQFF.

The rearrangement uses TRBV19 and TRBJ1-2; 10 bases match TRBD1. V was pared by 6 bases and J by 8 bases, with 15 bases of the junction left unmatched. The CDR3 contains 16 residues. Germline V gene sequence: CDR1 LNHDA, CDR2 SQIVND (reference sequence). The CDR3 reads CASSLLTGGALEGYTF. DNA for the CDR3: TGTGCCAGTAGCCTATTGACAGGGGGCGCTTTGGAGGGCTACACCTTC.

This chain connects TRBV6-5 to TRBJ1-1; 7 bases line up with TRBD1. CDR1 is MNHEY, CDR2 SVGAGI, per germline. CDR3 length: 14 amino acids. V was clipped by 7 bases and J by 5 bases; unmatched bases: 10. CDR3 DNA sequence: TGTGCCAGCATAGCCAAGGGGGCCGGAACTGAAGCTTTCTTT. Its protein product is CASIAKGAGTEAFF.

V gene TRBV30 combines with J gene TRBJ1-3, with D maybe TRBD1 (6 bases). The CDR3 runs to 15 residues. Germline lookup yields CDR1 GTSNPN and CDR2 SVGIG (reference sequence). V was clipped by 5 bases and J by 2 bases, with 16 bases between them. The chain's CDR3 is CAWGYRDSAGNTIYF. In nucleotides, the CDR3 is TGTGCCTGGGGATACAGGGATAGCGCTGGAAACACCATATATTTT.

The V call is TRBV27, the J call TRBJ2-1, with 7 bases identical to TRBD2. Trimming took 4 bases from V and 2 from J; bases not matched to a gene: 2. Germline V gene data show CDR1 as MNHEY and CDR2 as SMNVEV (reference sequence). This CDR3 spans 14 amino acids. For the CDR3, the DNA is TGTGCCAGCAGTTCCAGCGGGGCCTACAATGAGCAGTTCTTC. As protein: CASSSSGAYNEQFF.

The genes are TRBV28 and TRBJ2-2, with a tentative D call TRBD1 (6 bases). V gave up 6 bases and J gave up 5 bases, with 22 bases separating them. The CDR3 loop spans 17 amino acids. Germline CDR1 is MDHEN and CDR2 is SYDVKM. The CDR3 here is CASSNPTQGTRTGELFF. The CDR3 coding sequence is TGTGCCAGCAGCAACCCTACGCAGGGGACGAGGACCGGGGAGCTGTTTTTT.